The 20 T cell receptor beta chains in this list originate from one sample, sequenced in a study of blood T cell repertoires in COVID-19. TCRdb's table, derived via immunoSEQ multiplex PCR, lists solely in-frame clones and lacks some. The profile shows some 190,000 clones, roughly nine tenths of them singletons. The sample was peripheral blood. The source of these receptors is a man aged 25 to 40 with acute or convalescent COVID-19.

This clone showed up just once. The V gene is TRBV6-5, the J gene TRBJ1-2; a possible D gene is TRBD1 (6 bases). Trimming stripped 5 bases from V and 4 bases from J, with 17 bases between. Germline CDR1 MNHEY, CDR2 SVGAGI. The CDR3 is 15 amino acids. The CDR3 nucleotides are TGTGCCAGCAGTCGAGAACGGGGGGGCATCTATGGCTACACCTTC. Protein: CASSRERGGIYGYTF.

As regards this clone: Other DNA sequences in the same sample also yield this CDR3. CDR3 DNA: TGCAGCGTTACCGGGACAGGGGCATACGAGCAGTACTTC. Translating gives CSVTGTGAYEQYF. The V gene is TRBV29-1, the J gene TRBJ2-7, with 10 bases aligning to TRBD1. The V gene's germline CDR1 is SQVTM and CDR2 ANQGSEA. Germline trimming cut 5 bases from V and 4 bases from J; bases unmatched to any gene: 5. CDR3 size: 13 residues.

V gene TRBV5-4 combines with J gene TRBJ2-1, with TRBD2 identical over 7 bases. CDR3 size: 14 residues. V lost 0 bases and J lost 7; bases outside the gene matches: 4. CDR1 SGHNT and CDR2 YYREEE come from the germline V gene (reference sequence). The CDR3 coding sequence is TGTGCCAGCAGCTTGGCCGCACTAGCGAATGAGCAGTTCTTC. Amino acid sequence: CASSLAALANEQFF. The whole variable domain, remainder taken from reference TRBV5-4 and TRBJ2-1, is ETGVTQSPTHLIKTRGQQVTLRCSSQSGHNTVSWYQQALGQGPQFIFQYYREEENGRGNFPPRFSGLQFPNYSSELNVNALELDDSALYLCASSLAALANEQFFGPGTRLTVL.

The chain is built from TRBV4-1 and TRBJ2-5; D is ambiguous. The V gene lost 4 bases and the J gene lost 2 bases, with 20 bases spanning the gap. The CDR3 totals 17 residues. Looked up from germline, CDR1 is MGHRA and CDR2 is YSYEKL. In nucleotides, the CDR3 is TGCGCCAGCAGCCGACAAGATTCCCGAGTTTCTCAAGAGACCCAGTACTTC. As protein: CASSRQDSRVSQETQYF.

J is TRBJ2-3 and V is TRBV7-3, with 7 bases identical to TRBD2. The CDR3 consists of 18 residues. Germline V gene sequence: CDR1 SGHTA, CDR2 FQGTGA. Trimming took 7 bases from V and 0 from J; bases not matched to a gene: 16. CDR3 protein: CASNHGFGRGTSTDTQYF. CDR3 DNA sequence: TGTGCCAGCAACCACGGGTTCGGGCGGGGGACTAGCACAGATACGCAGTATTTT. The full variable domain, rest sourced from reference TRBV7-3 and TRBJ2-3, is GAGVSQTPSNKVTEKGKYVELRCDPISGHTALYWYRQSLGQGPEFLIYFQGTGAADDSGLPNDRFFAVRPEGSVSTLKIQRTERGDSAVYLCASNHGFGRGTSTDTQYFGPGTRLTVL.

The rearrangement joins TRBV5-1 to TRBJ1-2, with D unresolved. CDR1 SGHRS and CDR2 YFSETQ come from the germline V gene. The CDR3 is made up of 15 amino acids. V lost 0 bases, J lost 1 base, and 10 bases lay in between. The CDR3 DNA reads as TGCGCCAGCAGCTTGGCCAGACTATTTAACTATGGCTACACCTTC. Its protein product is CASSLARLFNYGYTF.

This clone was found a few times. The chain joins TRBV12-3 or TRBV12-4 to TRBJ1-2, with a weak D call TRBD1 (6 bases). The CDR3 consists of 13 residues. The germline V and J ends were trimmed by 6 bases and 2 bases, with 10 bases remaining between them. The DNA of the CDR3 is TGTGCCAGCAGCGCAGGACAGAACTATGGCTACACCTTC. This gives the protein CASSAGQNYGYTF.

This chain connects TRBV25-1 to TRBJ2-7; D is possibly TRBD1 (6 bases). The ends were cut back, 7 bases at V and 6 bases at J, with 22 bases in the middle. This CDR3 is 15 amino acids long. In germline, CDR1 is MGHDK, CDR2 SYGVNS. The CDR3 here is CASTGWGQGPSEQYF. The CDR3 coding sequence is TGTGCCAGCACCGGGTGGGGGCAGGGTCCCTCCGAGCAGTACTTC.

The chain uses TRBV21-1 and TRBJ2-3; the listed D gene, TRBD2, was not tested against the DNA. TRBV21-1 constitutes a pseudogene. This CDR3 region has 15 residues. CDR3 nucleotide sequence: TGTGCCAGCAGCAAAGTACGGGAGAAGCTAGATACGCAGTATTTT. This encodes CASSKVREKLDTQYF.

This chain uses TRBV5-6 with TRBJ1-2; 8 positions match TRBD1. The germline CDR1 and CDR2 sequences are SGHDT and YYEEEE. J was trimmed by 5 bases and V by 4 bases; bases with no gene match: 4. The CDR3 is 13 residues long. CDR3 region: CASSGQGNYGYTF. CDR3 bases: TGTGCCAGCAGCGGACAGGGAAATTATGGCTACACCTTC.

This chain connects TRBV5-4 to TRBJ2-2; 9 bases map to TRBD2. The CDR3 is 18 amino acids. Looked up from germline, CDR1 is SGHNT and CDR2 is YYREEE (reference sequence). The junction had 14 bases not matched to a gene; V was cut back by 4 bases and J by 4 bases. CDR3 protein: CASSGPYGAGGGTGELFF. For the CDR3, the DNA is TGTGCCAGCAGCGGGCCGTACGGAGCGGGAGGCGGCACCGGGGAGCTGTTTTTT.

This clone has just a few counts. This chain uses TRBV25-1 with TRBJ2-7; 8 bases match TRBD1. CDR1 is MGHDK, CDR2 SYGVNS, per germline. The V and J ends lost 11 bases and 4 bases, in that order; junction bases with no gene match: 7. This CDR3 has 12 amino acids. This chain's CDR3 is CAAKGQGYEQYF. In nucleotides, the CDR3 is TGTGCCGCAAAAGGACAGGGTTACGAGCAGTACTTC.

The chain combines TRBV15 with TRBJ2-2, with 10 bases matching TRBD2. V lost 0 bases, J lost 6 bases, and 10 bases stayed unmatched. The CDR3 totals 18 residues. Germline V gene lookup returns CDR1 LNHNV and CDR2 YYDKDF (reference sequence). CDR3 protein: CATSRDRGLAGVSGELFF. The DNA of the CDR3 is TGTGCCACCAGCAGAGATCGGGGGCTAGCGGGAGTGTCCGGGGAGCTGTTTTTT.

V gene TRBV6-5 combines with J gene TRBJ2-7; 7 bases align to TRBD1. CDR3 size: 15 residues. In germline, CDR1 is MNHEY, CDR2 SVGAGI. With V trimmed by 6 bases and J by 4 bases, 12 bases remained unmatched. The CDR3 spells CASSLGQESQYEQYF. The CDR3 nucleotides are TGTGCCAGCAGCCTCGGACAGGAGAGTCAATACGAGCAGTACTTC.

The chain carries TRBV6-5 and TRBJ1-5; weak D call: TRBD1 (5 bases). The germline V gene has CDR1 MNHEY and CDR2 SVGAGI. Between the trimmed V and J ends, which lost 6 bases and 4 bases, there was a span of 16 bases. There are 15 residues in the CDR3. CDR3 sequence reads: CASSHGQGVNQPQHF. The CDR3 DNA sequence: TGTGCCAGCAGCCACGGACAAGGGGTTAATCAGCCCCAGCATTTT.

The V call is TRBV28, the J call TRBJ2-7, with a weak D call TRBD2 (6 bases). Trimming took off 8 bases at V and 2 bases at J, with 13 bases between the two ends. Germline CDR1 MDHEN, CDR2 SYDVKM. This CDR3 contains 13 residues. The chain's CDR3 is CASLPGDAYEQYF. In DNA, the CDR3 is TGTGCCAGCCTTCCGGGGGACGCCTACGAGCAGTACTTC.

The rearrangement joins TRBV7-3 to TRBJ2-2; D is unclear. The V and J ends lost 1 base and 2 bases respectively, with 8 bases between them. Germline V CDR1 and CDR2: SGHTA, FQGTGA. The CDR3 loop spans 15 amino acids. The CDR3 sequence: CASSLRADNTGELFF. In nucleotides, the CDR3 is TGTGCCAGCAGCTTAAGGGCCGATAACACCGGGGAGCTGTTTTTT.

This chain uses TRBV27 with TRBJ1-6; the D gene is possibly TRBD1 (6 bases). Germline loops: CDR1 MNHEY, CDR2 SMNVEV (reference sequence). The germline V and J ends were trimmed by 6 bases and 11 bases, with 11 bases remaining between them. This CDR3 region has 12 residues. This CDR3 reads CASSLTGTPLHF. The DNA for the CDR3 is TGTGCCAGCAGCTTGACAGGCACACCCCTCCACTTT.

This clone was counted between two and nine times. The CDR3 loop reads CSVTQGTVSGYTF. In DNA, the CDR3 is TGCAGCGTCACCCAGGGTACTGTATCTGGCTACACCTTC. The chain recombines TRBV29-1 with TRBJ1-2, with D maybe TRBD1 (5 bases). Germline V gene lookup returns CDR1 SQVTM and CDR2 ANQGSEA. The CDR3 covers 13 residues. Between the trimmed V and J ends, which lost 6 bases and 7 bases, there was a span of 18 bases.

J is TRBJ1-5 and V is TRBV28; 11 positions match TRBD1. This CDR3 has 17 residues. V dropped 8 bases and J dropped 4; count of bases not matched to a gene: 13. CDR1 and CDR2 from the germline V gene are MDHEN and SYDVKM. The chain's CDR3 is CASSPFRGTGGNQPQHF. The CDR3 nucleotides read TGTGCCAGCTCTCCCTTTAGGGGGACAGGGGGGAATCAGCCCCAGCATTTT.